These 11 T cell receptor beta chains came from one sample sequenced in a study of T cells in Graves' hyperthyroidism and ophthalmopathy. RNA transcripts gave rise to amplified TCR beta CDR3 regions. The HTBI primer set was used in a first-round RT-PCR of the TCR CDR3. TCRdb ran MiXCR on the multiplex PCR reads and lists one entry per CDR3 protein. The sample yields 700,000 or so distinct CDR3 sequences, roughly 15% seen once. The sample was blood. These receptors were collected from a man between 18 and 35 years old with Graves' hyperthyroidism.

The rearrangement uses TRBV4-2 and TRBJ2-5; possible D gene TRBD1, 7 bases. This CDR3 is 15 amino acids long. V was cut by 3 bases and J by 0 bases, with 11 bases left in between. Per the germline V gene, CDR1 is LGHNA and CDR2 is YNFKEQ. The CDR3 region has the DNA TGTGCCAGCAGCCACCGCGGGACAGACCAAGAGACCCAGTACTTC. This encodes CASSHRGTDQETQYF.

In regard to this clonotype: A far bigger clonotype differs at one base, so this is likely a read error. The V gene is TRBV28, the J gene TRBJ1-5; D perhaps matches TRBD1 (6 bases). The CDR3 is 13 amino acids. From germline, CDR1 is MDHEN and CDR2 SYDVKM. CDR3 in amino acids: CASSSDSNQPPHF. For the CDR3, the DNA is TGTGCCAGCAGTTCGGACAGCAATCAGCCCCCGCATTTT.

The rearrangement links TRBV5-1 to TRBJ2-7; 9 bases align to TRBD1. Germline V gives CDR1 SGHRS, CDR2 YFSETQ. V shed 0 bases and J 2 bases; nucleotides not matched to a gene: 3. The CDR3 is 15 amino acids. The CDR3 loop reads CASSLGDRAPYEQYF. The CDR3 DNA reads as TGCGCCAGCAGCTTGGGGGACAGGGCCCCCTACGAGCAGTACTTC.

The rearrangement joins TRBV4-1 to TRBJ2-1; TRBD2 matches 7 bases. V lost 4 bases and J lost 7; bases outside the gene matches: 10. Germline values: CDR1 MGHRA, CDR2 YSYEKL. The CDR3 consists of 15 residues. In DNA form, the CDR3 reads TGCGCCAGCAGCCTCAAGCCGGCGGGGGAAAATGAGCAGTTCTTC. It is translated as CASSLKPAGENEQFF.

A word on this clonotype: At one of its ends the junction is not consistent with the germline gene, which may arise from a read error. The chain carries TRBV14 and TRBJ2-3, with 7 bases identical to TRBD1. In germline, CDR1 is SGHDN, CDR2 FVKESK. There are 16 residues in the CDR3. CDR3 bases: TGTGCCGGCAGCTTTCGACAGGGAATATACACAGATACGCAGTATTTT. Amino acids: CAGSFRQGIYTDTQYF. Drawing the rest from reference TRBV14 and TRBJ2-3, the complete variable domain is EAGVTQFPSHSVIEKGQTVTLRCDPISGHDNLYWYRRVMGKEIKFLLHFVKESKQDESGMPNNRFLAERTGGTYSTLKVQPAELEDSGVYFCAGSFRQGIYTDTQYFGPGTRLTVL.

This clonotype was counted only a few times. The V call is TRBV28, the J call TRBJ1-1, with D possibly being TRBD1 (6 bases). The CDR3 contains 12 residues. Trimming pared 3 bases from V and 8 bases from J, leaving 10 bases between. CDR1 is MDHEN and CDR2 is SYDVKM in the germline V gene. The CDR3, as DNA: TGTGCCAGCAGTTTGGGGGGGGGCGAAGCTTTCTTT. Translation gives CASSLGGGEAFF. The entire variable domain, with the rest obtained from reference TRBV28 and TRBJ1-1, is as follows: DVKVTQSSRYLVKRTGEKVFLECVQDMDHENMFWYRQDPGLGLRLIYFSYDVKMKEKGDIPEGYSVSREKKERFSLILESASTNQTSMYLCASSLGGGEAFFGQGTRLTVV.

This clonotype occurred a few times. The chain links TRBV18 to TRBJ1-2, with TRBD1 identical over 9 bases. The CDR3 is made up of 13 amino acids. V was pared by 7 bases and J by 5 bases, with 5 bases of the junction left unmatched. CDR1 and CDR2 (germline): KGHSH, LQKENI. The DNA of the CDR3 is TGTGCCAGCTTTACCGGGACAGGGTATGGCTACACCTTC. Protein product: CASFTGTGYGYTF.

V is TRBV15 and J is TRBJ2-7; D may be TRBD2 (5 bases). Germline V CDR1 and CDR2: LNHNV, YYDKDF (reference sequence). CDR3 length: 15 residues. Trimming removed 0 bases at V and 2 bases at J, with 11 bases between. CDR3 DNA sequence: TGTGCCACCAGCAGAGATAGTCCAGCGGCCTACGAGCAGTACTTC. As protein: CATSRDSPAAYEQYF. Supplemented by reference TRBV15 and TRBJ2-7, the full variable domain reads DAMVIQNPRYQVTQFGKPVTLSCSQTLNHNVMYWYQQKSSQAPKLLFHYYDKDFNNEADTPDNFQSRRPNTSFCFLDIRSPGLGDTAMYLCATSRDSPAAYEQYFGPGTRLTVT.

This clonotype was seen a handful of times. The chain combines TRBV7-9 with TRBJ1-4, with a possible D match to TRBD1 (5 bases). Trimming pared 5 bases from V and 5 bases from J, leaving 18 bases between. The CDR3 length is 16 residues. Germline CDR1 and CDR2: SEHNR and FQNEAQ (reference sequence). CDR3: CASSDAGVGENEKLFF. Here the CDR3 DNA reads TGTGCCAGCAGCGACGCGGGGGTCGGGGAAAATGAAAAACTGTTTTTT.

This clonotype has a handful of counts. CDR3 protein: CASWLWNEQFF. Written as DNA, the CDR3 is TGTGCCAGCTGGCTTTGGAATGAGCAGTTCTTC. V and J are TRBV6-1 and TRBJ2-1; D uncertain. This CDR3 contains 11 residues. Germline assignment: CDR1 MNHNS and CDR2 SASEGT. V was cut by 8 bases and J by 7 bases, with 9 bases left in between.

This clonotype appeared a few times. The genes are TRBV4-1 and TRBJ2-5; TRBD2 agrees at 8 bases. CDR3 length: 17 residues. Trimming took 0 bases from V and 1 from J; bases not matched to a gene: 7. Germline values: CDR1 MGHRA, CDR2 YSYEKL. The CDR3 coding sequence is TGCGCCAGCAGCCAAGATCAGCGGGAGCACCTCCAAGAGACCCAGTACTTC. Protein product: CASSQDQREHLQETQYF.